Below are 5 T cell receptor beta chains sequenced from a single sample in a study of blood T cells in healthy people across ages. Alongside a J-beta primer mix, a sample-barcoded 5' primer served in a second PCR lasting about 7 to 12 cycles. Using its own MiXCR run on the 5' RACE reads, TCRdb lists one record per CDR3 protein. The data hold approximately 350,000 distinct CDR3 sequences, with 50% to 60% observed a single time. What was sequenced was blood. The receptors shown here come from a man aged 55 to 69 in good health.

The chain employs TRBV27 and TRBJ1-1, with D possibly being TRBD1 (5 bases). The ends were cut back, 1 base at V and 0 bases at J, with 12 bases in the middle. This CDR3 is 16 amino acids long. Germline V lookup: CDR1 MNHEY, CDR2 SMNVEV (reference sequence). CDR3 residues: CASSLFSGGMNTEAFF. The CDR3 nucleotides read TGTGCCAGCAGTTTATTTTCGGGGGGAATGAACACTGAAGCTTTCTTT.

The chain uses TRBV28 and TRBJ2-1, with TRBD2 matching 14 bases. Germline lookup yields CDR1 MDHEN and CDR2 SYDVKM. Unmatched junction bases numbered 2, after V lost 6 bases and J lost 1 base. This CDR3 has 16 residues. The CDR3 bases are TGTGCCAGCAGAGGACTAGCGGGAGGTTCCTACAATGAGCAGTTCTTC. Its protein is CASRGLAGGSYNEQFF.

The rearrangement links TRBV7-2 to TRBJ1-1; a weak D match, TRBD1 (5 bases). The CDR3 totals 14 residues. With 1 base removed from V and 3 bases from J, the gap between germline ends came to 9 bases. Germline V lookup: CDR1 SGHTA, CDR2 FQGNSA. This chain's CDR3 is CASSLGQSHTEAFF. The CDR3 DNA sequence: TGTGCCAGCAGCTTAGGACAGAGCCACACTGAAGCTTTCTTT. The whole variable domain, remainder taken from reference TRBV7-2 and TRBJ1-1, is GAGVSQSPSNKVTEKGKDVELRCDPISGHTALYWYRQSLGQGLEFLIYFQGNSAPDKSGLPSDRFSAERTGGSVSTLTIQRTQQEDSAVYLCASSLGQSHTEAFFGQGTRLTVV.

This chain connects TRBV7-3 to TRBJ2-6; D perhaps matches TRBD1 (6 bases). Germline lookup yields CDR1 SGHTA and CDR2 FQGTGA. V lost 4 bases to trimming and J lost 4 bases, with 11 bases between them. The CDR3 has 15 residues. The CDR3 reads CASSSYRAGANVLTF. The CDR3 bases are TGTGCCAGCAGCTCATACAGGGCCGGGGCCAACGTCCTGACTTTC. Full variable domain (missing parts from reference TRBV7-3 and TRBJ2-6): GAGVSQTPSNKVTEKGKYVELRCDPISGHTALYWYRQSLGQGPEFLIYFQGTGAADDSGLPNDRFFAVRPEGSVSTLKIQRTERGDSAVYLCASSSYRAGANVLTFGAGSRLTVL.

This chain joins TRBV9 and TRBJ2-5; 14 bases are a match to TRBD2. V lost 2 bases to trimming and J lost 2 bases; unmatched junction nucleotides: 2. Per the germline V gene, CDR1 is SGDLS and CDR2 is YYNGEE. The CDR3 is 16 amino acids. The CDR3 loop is CASSVGTSGRQETQYF. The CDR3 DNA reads TGTGCCAGCAGCGTTGGGACTAGCGGGAGACAAGAGACCCAGTACTTC.